Shown below are 19 T cell receptor beta chains from a single sample sequenced in a study of shared clonotypes between healthy human individuals. Sequenced by immunoSEQ multiplex PCR; TCRdb stores in-frame clones only, minus some. The table records roughly 2.5 million clones, roughly nine tenths of them present only once. Sequencing input: naive CD4+ T cells sorted from blood. Subset given: CD45RA+ positively selected. The receptors shown here come from a man between 18 and 29 years old in good health.

The chain uses TRBV10-3 and TRBJ1-1; D not resolved. CDR1 and CDR2 from the germline V gene are ENHRY and SYGVKD. This CDR3 region has 13 residues. The V end lost 4 bases, the J end lost 3 bases, and 9 bases lay between the germline ends. CDR3 nucleotides: TGTGCCATCAGTGGGGTTGTTTACACTGAAGCTTTCTTT. This sequence encodes CAISGVVYTEAFF.

The chain has TRBV7-9 and TRBJ2-1, with unresolved D. Trimming stripped 4 bases from V and 5 bases from J, with 3 bases between. Per germline, CDR1 SEHNR and CDR2 FQNEAQ (reference sequence). The CDR3 runs to 11 residues. CDR3 DNA: TGTGCCAGCAGCTGGGACAATGAGCAGTTCTTC. Its translation is CASSWDNEQFF.

V and J are TRBV6-1 and TRBJ2-7; TRBD2 agrees at 13 bases. The CDR3 runs to 16 residues. Germline V gene data show CDR1 as MNHNS and CDR2 as SASEGT. The trim removed 3 bases at V and 1 base at J, leaving 3 bases unmatched. The CDR3 loop reads CASSDWGLAGSYEQYF. CDR3 DNA sequence: TGTGCCAGCAGTGATTGGGGACTAGCGGGGTCCTACGAGCAGTACTTC.

This chain uses TRBV11-2 with TRBJ2-1, with 9 bases matching TRBD2. J lost 6 bases, V lost 5 bases, and 5 bases had no gene match. This CDR3 is 14 amino acids long. Germline assignment: CDR1 SGHAT and CDR2 FQNNGV. The CDR3 region is CASSIAGARNEQFF. DNA for the CDR3: TGTGCCAGCAGCATAGCGGGAGCTCGCAATGAGCAGTTCTTC.

In its sample, this clone was seen once. The rearrangement joins TRBV19 to TRBJ1-3; unclear D gene. Trimming stripped 5 bases from V and 2 bases from J, with 13 bases between. This CDR3 comprises 15 residues. Germline V gene sequence: CDR1 LNHDA, CDR2 SQIVND (reference sequence). Here the CDR3 DNA reads TGTGCCAGTAGTCGAGATAGAGGACCTGGAAACACCATATATTTT. Amino acids: CASSRDRGPGNTIYF.

V usage is TRBV27 and J usage is TRBJ2-1; 8 bases line up with TRBD2. The CDR3 is 14 residues long. The V gene's germline CDR1 is MNHEY and CDR2 SMNVEV (reference sequence). The junction had 6 bases not matched to a gene; V was cut back by 3 bases and J by 8 bases. CDR3 sequence (DNA): TGTGCCAGCAGTTTTATCGGGAGGGCCGATGAGCAGTTCTTC. It yields the protein CASSFIGRADEQFF.

The chain has TRBV27 and TRBJ1-5; 7 bases match TRBD1. V trimming: 5 bases; J trimming: 9 bases; junction bases outside the gene matches: 10. The CDR3 consists of 14 residues. The germline V gene has CDR1 MNHEY and CDR2 SMNVEV (reference sequence). CDR3 protein: CASSPLTGLGPQHF. CDR3 DNA sequence: TGTGCCAGCAGTCCTCTGACAGGGCTAGGGCCCCAGCATTTT.

The CDR3 spells CASTPGTPGYTF. Written as DNA, the CDR3 is TGTGCCAGTACCCCGGGGACGCCCGGCTACACCTTC. The J gene is TRBJ1-2, the V gene TRBV19, with a weak D call TRBD1 (5 bases). V dropped 7 bases and J dropped 8 bases, with 14 bases sitting between them. Germline V CDR1 and CDR2: LNHDA, SQIVND (reference sequence). CDR3 length: 12 amino acids.

J is TRBJ1-6 and V is TRBV30; D is uncertain. The CDR3 is made up of 16 amino acids. The germline V and J ends were trimmed by 0 bases and 9 bases, with 18 bases remaining between them. The germline gives CDR1 GTSNPN, CDR2 SVGIG (reference sequence). CDR3 residues: CAWSVLGLGSGSPLHF. CDR3 DNA: TGTGCCTGGAGTGTTCTCGGGCTCGGGAGTGGTTCACCCCTCCACTTT. Based on the CDR3 plus reference TRBV30 and TRBJ1-6, the full variable domain is SQTIHQWPATLVQPVGSPLSLECTVEGTSNPNLYWYRQAAGRGLQLLFYSVGIGQISSEVPQNLSASRPQDRQFILSSKKLLLSDSGFYLCAWSVLGLGSGSPLHFGNGTRLTVT.

The chain recombines TRBV7-8 with TRBJ2-7; D is ambiguous. V gave up 1 base and J gave up 5 bases, with 3 bases separating them. From germline, CDR1 is SGHVS and CDR2 FQNEAQ. This CDR3 region has 11 residues. CDR3 in DNA: TGTGCCAGCAGCTTAGACGACGAGCAGTACTTC. It encodes CASSLDDEQYF.

The chain combines TRBV10-3 with TRBJ1-4; no firm D call. The germline V gene has CDR1 ENHRY and CDR2 SYGVKD. This CDR3 is 15 amino acids long. V lost 0 bases to trimming and J lost 8 bases, with 13 bases between them. For the CDR3, the DNA is TGTGCCATCAGTGAGTCGATGACCGTAGGAGAAAAACTGTTTTTT. Translation: CAISESMTVGEKLFF.

The gene calls are TRBV10-3 and TRBJ2-3; maybe TRBD1 (6 bases). V lost 6 bases and J lost 0, with 13 bases in between. Germline CDR1 ENHRY, CDR2 SYGVKD. The CDR3 is made up of 15 amino acids. CDR3 sequence: CAIRPRDISTDTQYF. The CDR3 nucleotides read TGTGCCATCAGGCCCCGGGACATCAGCACAGATACGCAGTATTTT.

The rearrangement uses TRBV7-9 and TRBJ1-1, with D possibly TRBD1 on 5 matching bases. The CDR3 is made up of 11 amino acids. The ends were cut back, 1 base at V and 10 bases at J, with 7 bases in the middle. Per the germline V gene, CDR1 is SEHNR and CDR2 is FQNEAQ (reference sequence). The CDR3 coding sequence is TGTGCCAGCAGCTTAGAAGGGGCAGCTTTCTTT. Translated: CASSLEGAAFF.

V and J are TRBV5-4 and TRBJ2-2, with 8 bases fitting TRBD2. The ends lost 2 bases at V and 4 bases at J; junction bases unmatched: 4. The CDR3 extends over 15 amino acids. Germline V gene data show CDR1 as SGHNT and CDR2 as YYREEE (reference sequence). The CDR3 DNA sequence: TGTGCCAGCAGCTTAGGACTAGCTCGCACCGGGGAGCTGTTTTTT. This gives the protein CASSLGLARTGELFF.

This chain links TRBV27 with TRBJ1-4, with a weak D call TRBD1 (5 bases). The V end was cut by 5 bases, the J end by 5 bases, with 18 bases between. The CDR3 runs to 16 residues. Germline V lookup: CDR1 MNHEY, CDR2 SMNVEV (reference sequence). This CDR3 reads CASSRTQGLLNEKLFF. CDR3 DNA: TGTGCCAGCAGTCGAACTCAGGGACTCCTGAATGAAAAACTGTTTTTT. Full variable domain (outside the CDR3, taken from reference TRBV27 and TRBJ1-4): EAQVTQNPRYLITVTGKKLTVTCSQNMNHEYMSWYRQDPGLGLRQIYYSMNVEVTDKGDVPEGYKVSRKEKRNFPLILESPSPNQTSLYFCASSRTQGLLNEKLFFGSGTQLSVL.

The chain employs TRBV6-5 and TRBJ2-4; D remains unclear. The CDR3 loop spans 13 amino acids. Germline-derived CDR1 and CDR2 are MNHEY and SVGAGI. V was pared by 2 bases and J by 6 bases, with 8 bases between. Written as DNA, the CDR3 is TGTGCCAGCAGTTACGGGGTGGGAAACATTCAGTACTTC. Translating gives CASSYGVGNIQYF.

The chain couples TRBV28 to TRBJ1-5, with TRBD1 as a possible D gene (5 bases). CDR1 MDHEN and CDR2 SYDVKM come from the germline V gene. The CDR3 is made up of 15 amino acids. The V end lost 10 bases, the J end lost 2 bases, and 18 bases lay between the germline ends. The CDR3 loop is CATQPRALGNQPQHF. CDR3 DNA: TGTGCCACCCAACCCAGGGCGCTAGGCAATCAGCCCCAGCATTTT.

The rearrangement links TRBV2 to TRBJ2-5; D might be TRBD1 (5 bases). The CDR3 totals 12 residues. Germline-derived CDR1 and CDR2 are SNHLY and FYNNEI. The ends were cut back, 6 bases at V and 6 bases at J, with 11 bases in the middle. The CDR3 DNA sequence: TGTGCCAGCAGCAAGGACATCAAGACCCAGTACTTC. This translates into CASSKDIKTQYF.

The chain couples TRBV5-1 to TRBJ2-1; 9 bases align to TRBD2. V shed 1 base, J shed 6 bases, and the junction held 5 bases outside the gene matches. Per the germline V gene, CDR1 is SGHRS and CDR2 is YFSETQ. This CDR3 is 15 amino acids long. DNA of the CDR3: TGCGCCAGCAGCTTGCTAGCGGGGCAAGCCAATGAGCAGTTCTTC. The encoded protein is CASSLLAGQANEQFF.